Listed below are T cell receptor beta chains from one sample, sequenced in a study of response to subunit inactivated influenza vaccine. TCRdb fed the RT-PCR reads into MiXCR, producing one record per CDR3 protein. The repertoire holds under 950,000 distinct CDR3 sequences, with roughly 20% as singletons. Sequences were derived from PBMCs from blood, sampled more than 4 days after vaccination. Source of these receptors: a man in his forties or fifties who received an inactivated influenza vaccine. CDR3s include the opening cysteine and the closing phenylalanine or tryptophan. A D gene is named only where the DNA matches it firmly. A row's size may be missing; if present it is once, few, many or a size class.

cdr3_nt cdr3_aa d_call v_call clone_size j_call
TGTGCCATCAGTGAAGGACAGGGGTCTGAAGCTTTCTTT CAISEGQGSEAFF TRBD1 TRBV10-3 few TRBJ1-1
TGTGCCAGCAGTTCCGGACAGTCACGGTCCTCTGGGGCCAACGTCCTGACTTTC CASSSGQSRSSGANVLTF NA TRBV6-2/TRBV6-3 few TRBJ2-6
TGCGCCAGCAGTGAGTTGGACAGGAGCACAGATACGCAGTATTTT CASSELDRSTDTQYF TRBD1 TRBV10-2 few TRBJ2-3
TGCAGCGTGGTCGTGCCAGGGGCTAGATTATCCTACGAGCAGTACTTC CSVVVPGARLSYEQYF NA TRBV29-1 NA TRBJ2-7
TGTGCCAGCAGTTTTAAACTTCAAGAGACCCAGTACTTC CASSFKLQETQYF NA TRBV12-3/TRBV12-4 few TRBJ2-5
TGCGCCAGCAGCTTGGTAAACTCTGGAAACACCATATATTTT CASSLVNSGNTIYF NA TRBV5-1 many TRBJ1-3
TGTGCCAGCAGTACGCCGACAGGGGGCGAAGAGACCCAGTACTTC CASSTPTGGEETQYF TRBD1 TRBV6-1 NA TRBJ2-5
TGTGCCAGCAGTCCGACGGGGGGAGAGGACAATGAGCAGTTCTTC CASSPTGGEDNEQFF TRBD2 TRBV12-3/TRBV12-4 NA TRBJ2-1
TGCGCCAGCAGCTACCCGGCAGGGAATGAGCAGTTCTTC CASSYPAGNEQFF NA TRBV5-1 NA TRBJ2-1
TGTGCCAGCAGCTCGGTCACGAACACCGGGGAGCTGTTTTTT CASSSVTNTGELFF NA TRBV5-6 few TRBJ2-2
TGTGCCAGCAGCTCTTCCCTCCTTTCTTCATCCTACAATGAGCAGTTCTTC CASSSSLLSSSYNEQFF NA TRBV7-9 NA TRBJ2-1
TGTGCCACCAGGGGCACTAGCGGGGGGGCTGGGGCCAACGTCCTGACTTTC CATRGTSGGAGANVLTF TRBD2 TRBV10-3 NA TRBJ2-6
TGTGCCAGCAGCCAAGGACTGGGAAGCACAGATACGCAGTATTTT CASSQGLGSTDTQYF NA TRBV7-3 NA TRBJ2-3
TGCGCCAGCAGCCAAGGACAGTACCACGAGCAGTACTTC CASSQGQYHEQYF NA TRBV4-3 few TRBJ2-7
TGTGCCACCTCAACGCAGGGACAGAGCTACGAGCAGTACTTC CATSTQGQSYEQYF TRBD1 TRBV10-3 NA TRBJ2-7
TGTGCCAGCACACAACTCAGGGGACAGGGGGTGCACGAGCAGTACTTC CASTQLRGQGVHEQYF TRBD1 TRBV6-1 NA TRBJ2-7
TGTGCCAGCAGCCTCACCCGTATTAGGTCGGGCTACACCTTC CASSLTRIRSGYTF NA TRBV12-3/TRBV12-4 NA TRBJ1-2
TGCGCCAGCAGCCGGGGGACAGGGGGCTACAATGAGCAGTTCTTC CASSRGTGGYNEQFF TRBD1 TRBV5-1 NA TRBJ2-1
TGTGCCACCAGCAGAGAATCCGGGATCACTAATGAAAAACTGTTTTTT CATSRESGITNEKLFF NA TRBV15 NA TRBJ1-4
TGTGCCAGCAGTTATCCGAGCAATGAGCAGTTCTTC CASSYPSNEQFF NA TRBV6-2/TRBV6-3 few TRBJ2-1
TGCGCCAGCAGCTTCGGGACAGAATCCTACGAGCAGTACTTC CASSFGTESYEQYF TRBD1 TRBV5-1 NA TRBJ2-7
TGCAGCGTTCAGGGACTAGCGGGGGGTACCGGGGAGCTGTTTTTT CSVQGLAGGTGELFF TRBD2 TRBV29-1 few TRBJ2-2
TGCAGCGTTTCACAGGGTCAGACAGATACGCAGTATTTT CSVSQGQTDTQYF NA TRBV29-1 many TRBJ2-3
TGCGCCTGCAGGGGGACTGAAAACAATGAGCAGTTCTTC CACRGTENNEQFF NA TRBV5-1 NA TRBJ2-1
TGTGCCAGCAGCCAGAGCGGGGCCGTCTACAATGAGCAGTTCTTC CASSQSGAVYNEQFF TRBD2 TRBV12-3/TRBV12-4 NA TRBJ2-1
TGCAGTGCTAACCCCTTGGGACAGGGGTTTTACGAGCAGTACTTC CSANPLGQGFYEQYF TRBD1 TRBV20-1 few TRBJ2-7
TGCGCCAGCACCCGGGACTACGTTAGCAATCAGCCCCAGCATTTT CASTRDYVSNQPQHF NA TRBV4-3 few TRBJ1-5
TGCGCCAGCAGCCAAGCGTTTTACACCGGGGAGCTGTTTTTT CASSQAFYTGELFF NA TRBV4-1 few TRBJ2-2
TGTGCCAGCAGCCAATTTCCGTCCCAAGAGACCCAGTACTTC CASSQFPSQETQYF NA TRBV14 few TRBJ2-5